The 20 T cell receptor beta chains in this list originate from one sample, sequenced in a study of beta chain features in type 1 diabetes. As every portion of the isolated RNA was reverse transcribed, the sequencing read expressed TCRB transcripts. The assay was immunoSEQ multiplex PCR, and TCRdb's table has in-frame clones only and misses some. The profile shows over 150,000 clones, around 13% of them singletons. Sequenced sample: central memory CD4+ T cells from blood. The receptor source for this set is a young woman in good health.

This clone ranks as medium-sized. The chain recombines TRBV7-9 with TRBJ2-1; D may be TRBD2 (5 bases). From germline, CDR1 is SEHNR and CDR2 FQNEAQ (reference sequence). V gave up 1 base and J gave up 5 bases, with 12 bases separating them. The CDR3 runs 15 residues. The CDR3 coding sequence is TGTGCCAGCAGCTTAGGCGGGCCAATAAACAATGAGCAGTTCTTC. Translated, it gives CASSLGGPINNEQFF.

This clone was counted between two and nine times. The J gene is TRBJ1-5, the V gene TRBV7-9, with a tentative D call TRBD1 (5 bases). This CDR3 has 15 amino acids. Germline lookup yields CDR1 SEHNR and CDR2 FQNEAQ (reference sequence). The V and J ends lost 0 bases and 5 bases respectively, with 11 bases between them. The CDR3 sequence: CASSLAPGSDQPQHF. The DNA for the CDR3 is TGTGCCAGCAGCTTAGCCCCAGGGTCCGATCAGCCCCAGCATTTT.

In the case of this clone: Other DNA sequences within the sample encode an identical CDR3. The chain's CDR3 is CASSFYRFNYGYTF. CDR3 sequence (DNA): TGTGCCAGCAGCTTCTACAGATTTAACTATGGCTACACCTTC. The chain couples TRBV5-4 to TRBJ1-2, with D unclear. The CDR3 contains 14 residues. Per germline, CDR1 SGHNT and CDR2 YYREEE (reference sequence). V was clipped by 2 bases and J by 1 base, with 9 bases between them.

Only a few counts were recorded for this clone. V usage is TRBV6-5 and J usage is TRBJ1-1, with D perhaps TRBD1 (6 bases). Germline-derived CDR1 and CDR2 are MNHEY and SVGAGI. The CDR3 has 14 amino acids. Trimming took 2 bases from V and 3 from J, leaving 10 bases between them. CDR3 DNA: TGTGCCAGCAGTTACGGAGGACAGTACACTGAAGCTTTCTTT. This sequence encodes CASSYGGQYTEAFF.

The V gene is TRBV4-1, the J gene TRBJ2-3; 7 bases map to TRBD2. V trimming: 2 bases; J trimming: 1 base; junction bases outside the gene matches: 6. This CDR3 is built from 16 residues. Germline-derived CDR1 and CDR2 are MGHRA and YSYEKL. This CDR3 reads CASSQPTSARTDTQYF. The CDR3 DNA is TGCGCCAGCAGCCAACCTACTAGCGCCCGCACAGATACGCAGTATTTT.

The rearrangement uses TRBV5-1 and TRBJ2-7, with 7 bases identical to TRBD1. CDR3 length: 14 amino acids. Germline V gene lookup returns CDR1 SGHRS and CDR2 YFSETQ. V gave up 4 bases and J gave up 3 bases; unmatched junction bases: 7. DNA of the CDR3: TGCGCCAGCAGCCTGACAGGGATAGACTACGAGCAGTACTTC. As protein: CASSLTGIDYEQYF.

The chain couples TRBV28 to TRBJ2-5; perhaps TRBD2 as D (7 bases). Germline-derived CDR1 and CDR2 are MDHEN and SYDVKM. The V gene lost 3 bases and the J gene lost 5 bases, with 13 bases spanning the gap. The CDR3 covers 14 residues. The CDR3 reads CASSFGGAKETQYF. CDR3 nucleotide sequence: TGTGCCAGCAGTTTTGGGGGGGCGAAGGAGACCCAGTACTTC.

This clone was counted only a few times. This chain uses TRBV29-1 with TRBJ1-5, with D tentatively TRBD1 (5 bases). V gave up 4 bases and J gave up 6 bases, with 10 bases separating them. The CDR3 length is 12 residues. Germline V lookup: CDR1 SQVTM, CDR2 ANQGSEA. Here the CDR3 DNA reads TGCAGCGTTGCAGGGCAGGGTCAGCCCCAGCATTTT. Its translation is CSVAGQGQPQHF. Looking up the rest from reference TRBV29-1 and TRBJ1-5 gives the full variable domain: SAVISQKPSRDICQRGTSLTIQCQVDSQVTMMFWYRQQPGQSLTLIATANQGSEATYESGFVIDKFPISRPNLTFSTLTVSNMSPEDSSIYLCSVAGQGQPQHFGDGTRLSIL.

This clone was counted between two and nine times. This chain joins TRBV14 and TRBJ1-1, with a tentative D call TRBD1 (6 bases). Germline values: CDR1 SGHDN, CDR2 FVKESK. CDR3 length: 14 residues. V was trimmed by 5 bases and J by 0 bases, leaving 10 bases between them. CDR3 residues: CASSKTGLNTEAFF. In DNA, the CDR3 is TGTGCCAGCAGCAAAACAGGGTTGAACACTGAAGCTTTCTTT.

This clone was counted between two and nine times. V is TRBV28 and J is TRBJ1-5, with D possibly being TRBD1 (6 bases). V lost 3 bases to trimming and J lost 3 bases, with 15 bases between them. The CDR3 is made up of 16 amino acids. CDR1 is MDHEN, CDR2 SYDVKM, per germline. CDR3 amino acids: CASSLHTGPNNQPQHF. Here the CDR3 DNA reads TGTGCCAGCAGTTTGCATACAGGGCCGAACAATCAGCCCCAGCATTTT.

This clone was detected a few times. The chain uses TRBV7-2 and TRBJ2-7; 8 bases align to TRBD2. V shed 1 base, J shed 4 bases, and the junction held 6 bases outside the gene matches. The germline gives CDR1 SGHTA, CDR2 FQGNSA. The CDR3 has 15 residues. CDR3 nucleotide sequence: TGTGCCAGCAGCTTAGATTGGACTAGCAGTTACGAGCAGTACTTC. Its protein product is CASSLDWTSSYEQYF.

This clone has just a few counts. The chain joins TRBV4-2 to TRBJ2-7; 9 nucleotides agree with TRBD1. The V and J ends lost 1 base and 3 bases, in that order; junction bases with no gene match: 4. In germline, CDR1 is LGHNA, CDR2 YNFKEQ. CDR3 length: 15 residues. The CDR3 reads CASSQAGTGIYEQYF. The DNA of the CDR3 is TGTGCCAGCAGCCAAGCCGGGACAGGGATCTACGAGCAGTACTTC.

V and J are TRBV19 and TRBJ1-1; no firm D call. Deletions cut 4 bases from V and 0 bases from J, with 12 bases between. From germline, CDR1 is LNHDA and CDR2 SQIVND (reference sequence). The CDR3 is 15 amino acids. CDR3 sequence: CASSRERLLNTEAFF. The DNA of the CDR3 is TGTGCCAGTAGTAGGGAGCGACTGTTGAACACTGAAGCTTTCTTT.

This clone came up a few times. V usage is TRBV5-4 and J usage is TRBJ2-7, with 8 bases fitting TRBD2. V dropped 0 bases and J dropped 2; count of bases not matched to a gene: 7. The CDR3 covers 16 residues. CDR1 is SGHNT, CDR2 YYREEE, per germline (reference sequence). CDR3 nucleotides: TGTGCCAGCAGCTTGGGTCTCGGGAGGGGAACCTACGAGCAGTACTTC. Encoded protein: CASSLGLGRGTYEQYF.

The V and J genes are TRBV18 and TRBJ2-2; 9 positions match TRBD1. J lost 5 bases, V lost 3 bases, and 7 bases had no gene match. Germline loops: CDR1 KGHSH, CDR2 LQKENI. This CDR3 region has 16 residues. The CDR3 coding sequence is TGTGCCAGCTCACCGGTGGTCGGACAGGGGACCGGGGAGCTGTTTTTT. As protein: CASSPVVGQGTGELFF.

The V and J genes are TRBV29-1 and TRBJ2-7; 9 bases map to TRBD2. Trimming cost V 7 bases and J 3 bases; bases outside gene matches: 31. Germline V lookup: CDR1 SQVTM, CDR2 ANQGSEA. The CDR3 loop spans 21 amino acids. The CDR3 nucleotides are TGCAGCGCCCGGACACTCATAGCGGGAGATACGGGCCGGCCTTCTGGCTACGAGCAGTACTTC. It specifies CSARTLIAGDTGRPSGYEQYF.

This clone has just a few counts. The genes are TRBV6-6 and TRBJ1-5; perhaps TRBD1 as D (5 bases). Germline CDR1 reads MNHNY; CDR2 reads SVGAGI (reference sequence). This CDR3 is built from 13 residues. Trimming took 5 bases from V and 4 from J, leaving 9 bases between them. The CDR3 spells CASSRGINQPQHF. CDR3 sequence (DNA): TGTGCCAGCAGTAGGGGCATTAATCAGCCCCAGCATTTT.

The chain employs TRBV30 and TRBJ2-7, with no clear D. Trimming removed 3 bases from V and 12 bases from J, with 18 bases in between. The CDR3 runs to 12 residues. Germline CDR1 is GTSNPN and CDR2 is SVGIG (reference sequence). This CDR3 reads CAWRKANYVRYF. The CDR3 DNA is TGTGCCTGGAGGAAAGCCAACTACGTACGGTACTTC.

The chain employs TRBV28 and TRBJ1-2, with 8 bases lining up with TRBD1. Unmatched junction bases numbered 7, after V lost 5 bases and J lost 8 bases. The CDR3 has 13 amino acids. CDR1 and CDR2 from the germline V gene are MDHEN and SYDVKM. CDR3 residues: CASSGTGGKGYTF. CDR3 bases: TGTGCCAGCAGTGGAACAGGGGGAAAGGGCTACACCTTC.

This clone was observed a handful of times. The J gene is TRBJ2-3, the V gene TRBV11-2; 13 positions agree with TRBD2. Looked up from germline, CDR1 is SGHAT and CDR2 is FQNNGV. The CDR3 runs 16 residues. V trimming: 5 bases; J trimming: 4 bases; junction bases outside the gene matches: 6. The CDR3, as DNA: TGTGCCAGCAGCCGCGGACTAGCGGGAGCACCAGATACGCAGTATTTT. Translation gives CASSRGLAGAPDTQYF. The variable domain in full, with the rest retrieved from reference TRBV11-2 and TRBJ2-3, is EAGVAQSPRYKIIEKRQSVAFWCNPISGHATLYWYQQILGQGPKLLIQFQNNGVVDDSQLPKDRFSAERLKGVDSTLKIQPAKLEDSAVYLCASSRGLAGAPDTQYFGPGTRLTVL.